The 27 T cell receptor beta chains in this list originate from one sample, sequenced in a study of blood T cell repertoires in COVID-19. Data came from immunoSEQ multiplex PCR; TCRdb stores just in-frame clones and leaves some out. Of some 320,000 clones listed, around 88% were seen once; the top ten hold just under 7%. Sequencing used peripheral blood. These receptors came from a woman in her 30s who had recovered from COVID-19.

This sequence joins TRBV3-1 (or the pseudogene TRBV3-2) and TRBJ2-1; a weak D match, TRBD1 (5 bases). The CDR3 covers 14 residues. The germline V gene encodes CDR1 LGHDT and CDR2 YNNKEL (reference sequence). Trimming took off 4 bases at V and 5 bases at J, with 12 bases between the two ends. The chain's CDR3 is CASSLLDRDNEQFF. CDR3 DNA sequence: TGTGCCAGCAGCCTACTTGACAGAGACAATGAGCAGTTCTTC.

This chain's CDR3 is CASHKGQAYEQYF. CDR3 DNA: TGTGCCAGCCATAAGGGACAGGCCTACGAGCAGTACTTC. The rearrangement joins TRBV6-6 to TRBJ2-7; 8 positions match TRBD1. Germline assignment: CDR1 MNHNY and CDR2 SVGAGI (reference sequence). The CDR3 runs to 13 residues. The V and J ends lost 8 bases and 2 bases, in that order; junction bases with no gene match: 5.

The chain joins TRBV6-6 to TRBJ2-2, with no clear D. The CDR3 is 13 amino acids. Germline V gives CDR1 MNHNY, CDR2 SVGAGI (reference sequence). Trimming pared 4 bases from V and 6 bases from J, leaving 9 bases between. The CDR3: CASSSERSGELFF. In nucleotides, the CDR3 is TGTGCCAGCAGTTCCGAGCGTTCCGGGGAGCTGTTTTTT.

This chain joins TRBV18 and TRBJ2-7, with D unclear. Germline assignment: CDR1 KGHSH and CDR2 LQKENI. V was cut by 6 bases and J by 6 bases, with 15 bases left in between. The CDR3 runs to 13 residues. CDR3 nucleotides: TGTGCCAGCTCTCCCGCGCCGTCCGCCGAGCAGTACTTC. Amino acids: CASSPAPSAEQYF.

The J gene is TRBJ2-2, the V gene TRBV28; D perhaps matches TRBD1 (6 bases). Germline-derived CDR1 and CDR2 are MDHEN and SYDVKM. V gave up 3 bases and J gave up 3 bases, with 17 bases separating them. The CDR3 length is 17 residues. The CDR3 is CASSFYPKGHDTGELFF. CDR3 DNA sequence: TGTGCCAGCAGTTTTTACCCCAAGGGACATGACACCGGGGAGCTGTTTTTT.

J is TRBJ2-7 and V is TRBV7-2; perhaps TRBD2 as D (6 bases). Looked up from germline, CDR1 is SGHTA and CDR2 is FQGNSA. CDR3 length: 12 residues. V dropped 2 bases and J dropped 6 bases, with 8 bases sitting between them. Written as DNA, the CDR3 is TGTGCCAGCAGCTTACGCGGGGTCGAGCAGTACTTC. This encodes CASSLRGVEQYF.

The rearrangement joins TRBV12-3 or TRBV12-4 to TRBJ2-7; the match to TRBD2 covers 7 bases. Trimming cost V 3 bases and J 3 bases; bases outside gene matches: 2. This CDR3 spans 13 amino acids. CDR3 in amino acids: CASSFGTNYEQYF. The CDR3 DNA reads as TGTGCCAGCAGTTTTGGGACTAACTACGAGCAGTACTTC.

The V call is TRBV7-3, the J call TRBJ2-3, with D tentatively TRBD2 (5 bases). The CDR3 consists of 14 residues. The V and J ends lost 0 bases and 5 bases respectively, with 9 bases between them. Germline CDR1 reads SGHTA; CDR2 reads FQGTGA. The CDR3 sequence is CASSLTGGKDTQYF. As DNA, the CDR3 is TGTGCCAGCAGCTTAACTGGAGGAAAAGATACGCAGTATTTT.

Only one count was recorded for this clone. The CDR3: CASSVGQSYNEQFF. The CDR3 DNA sequence: TGTGCCAGCAGCGTAGGGCAGTCCTACAATGAGCAGTTCTTC. V usage is TRBV9 and J usage is TRBJ2-1; D gene uncertain. This CDR3 has 14 residues. Germline values: CDR1 SGDLS, CDR2 YYNGEE. V was clipped by 0 bases and J by 1 base, with 5 bases between them. The variable domain in full, with the rest retrieved from reference TRBV9 and TRBJ2-1, is DSGVTQTPKHLITATGQRVTLRCSPRSGDLSVYWYQQSLDQGLQFLIQYYNGEERAKGNILERFSAQQFPDLHSELNLSSLELGDSALYFCASSVGQSYNEQFFGPGTRLTVL.

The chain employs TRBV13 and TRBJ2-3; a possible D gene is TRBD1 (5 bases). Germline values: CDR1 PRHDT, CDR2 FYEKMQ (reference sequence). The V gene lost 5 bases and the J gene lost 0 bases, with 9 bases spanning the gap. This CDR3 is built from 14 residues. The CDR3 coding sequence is TGTGCCAGCAGCGATACAGGAAGCACAGATACGCAGTATTTT. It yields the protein CASSDTGSTDTQYF.

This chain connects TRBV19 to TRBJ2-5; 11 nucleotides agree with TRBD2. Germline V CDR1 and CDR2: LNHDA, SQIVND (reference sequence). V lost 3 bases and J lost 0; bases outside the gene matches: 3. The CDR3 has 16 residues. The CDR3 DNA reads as TGTGCCAGTAGTATGACTAGCGGGGAATACCAAGAGACCCAGTACTTC. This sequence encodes CASSMTSGEYQETQYF.

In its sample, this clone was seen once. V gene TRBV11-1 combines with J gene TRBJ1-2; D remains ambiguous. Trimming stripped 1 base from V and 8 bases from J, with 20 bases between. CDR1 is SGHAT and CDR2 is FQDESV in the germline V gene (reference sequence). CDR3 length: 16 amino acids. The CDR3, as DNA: TGTGCCAGCAGCTTAGTTTCCTCCTCCGCCGGAGAGGGCTACACCTTC. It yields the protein CASSLVSSSAGEGYTF.

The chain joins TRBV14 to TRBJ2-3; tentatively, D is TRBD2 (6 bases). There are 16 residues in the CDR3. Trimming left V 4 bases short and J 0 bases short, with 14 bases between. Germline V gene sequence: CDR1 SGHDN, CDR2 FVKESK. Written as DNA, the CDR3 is TGTGCCAGCAGCCGGAGGGGTCAAATCAGCACAGATACGCAGTATTTT. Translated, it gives CASSRRGQISTDTQYF.

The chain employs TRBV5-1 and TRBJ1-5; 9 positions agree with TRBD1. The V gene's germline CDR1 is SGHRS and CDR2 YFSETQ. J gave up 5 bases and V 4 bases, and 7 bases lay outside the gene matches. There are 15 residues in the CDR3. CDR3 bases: TGCGCCAGCAGCCAGGGGACAGGGAGGGATCAGCCCCAGCATTTT. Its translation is CASSQGTGRDQPQHF.

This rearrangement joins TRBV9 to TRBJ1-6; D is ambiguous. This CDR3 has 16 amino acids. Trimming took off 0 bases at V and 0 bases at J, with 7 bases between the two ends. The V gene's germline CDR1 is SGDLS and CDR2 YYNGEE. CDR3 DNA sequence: TGTGCCAGCAGCGTAGCATTGAGCTCCTATAATTCACCCCTCCACTTT. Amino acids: CASSVALSSYNSPLHF. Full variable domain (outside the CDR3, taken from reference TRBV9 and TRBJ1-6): DSGVTQTPKHLITATGQRVTLRCSPRSGDLSVYWYQQSLDQGLQFLIQYYNGEERAKGNILERFSAQQFPDLHSELNLSSLELGDSALYFCASSVALSSYNSPLHFGNGTRLTVT.

The CDR3 DNA reads TGTGCCAGCAGCAACACTCAGGGCGGTATCTATGGCTACACCTTC. Translation gives CASSNTQGGIYGYTF. V gene TRBV7-9 combines with J gene TRBJ1-2; D might be TRBD1 (5 bases). V dropped 5 bases and J dropped 4 bases, with 17 bases sitting between them. There are 15 residues in the CDR3. Germline CDR1 SEHNR, CDR2 FQNEAQ (reference sequence).

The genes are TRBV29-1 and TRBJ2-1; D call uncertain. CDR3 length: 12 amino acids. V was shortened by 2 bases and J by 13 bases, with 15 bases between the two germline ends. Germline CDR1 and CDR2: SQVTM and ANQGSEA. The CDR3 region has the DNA TGCAGCGTTGAACGGATTGGAAGAGGACAGTTCTTC. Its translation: CSVERIGRGQFF.

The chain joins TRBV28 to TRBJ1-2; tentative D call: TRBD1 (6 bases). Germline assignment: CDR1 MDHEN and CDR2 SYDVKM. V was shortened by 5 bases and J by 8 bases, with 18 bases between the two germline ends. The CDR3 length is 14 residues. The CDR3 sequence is CASSRTTGADGYTF. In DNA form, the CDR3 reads TGTGCCAGCAGTCGAACGACAGGCGCCGACGGCTACACCTTC.

The CDR3 is CASRLTGGAYEQYF. CDR3 nucleotide sequence: TGTGCCAGCAGGTTGACAGGGGGCGCGTACGAGCAGTACTTC. V is TRBV2 and J is TRBJ2-7, with 10 bases lining up with TRBD1. J gave up 4 bases and V 6 bases, and 6 bases lay outside the gene matches. This CDR3 comprises 14 residues. Germline V gene sequence: CDR1 SNHLY, CDR2 FYNNEI.

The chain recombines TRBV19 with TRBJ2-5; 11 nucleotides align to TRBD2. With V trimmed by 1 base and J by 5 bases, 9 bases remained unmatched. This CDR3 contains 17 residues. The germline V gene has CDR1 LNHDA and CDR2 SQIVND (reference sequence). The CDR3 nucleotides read TGTGCCAGTAGTATAGGGCTAGCGGGGGGTTTCGCGGAGACCCAGTACTTC. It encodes CASSIGLAGGFAETQYF.

CDR3 DNA: TGTGCCAGCAGCTCGGAGACCGGGACAGGGGTCTCCTACGAGCAGTACTTC. Translating it yields CASSSETGTGVSYEQYF. This chain links TRBV5-5 with TRBJ2-7; 10 positions match TRBD1. In germline, CDR1 is SGHKS, CDR2 YYEKEE (reference sequence). The CDR3 length is 17 residues. Losses at the gene ends were 3 bases for V and 0 bases for J; bases not matched to a gene: 9.

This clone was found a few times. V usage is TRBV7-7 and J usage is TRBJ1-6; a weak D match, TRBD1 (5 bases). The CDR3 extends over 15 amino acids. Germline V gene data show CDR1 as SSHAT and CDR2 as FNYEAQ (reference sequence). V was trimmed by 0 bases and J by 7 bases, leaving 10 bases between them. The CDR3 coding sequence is TGTGCCAGCAGCTTAGCGGCAGGGAAAAATTCACCCCTCCACTTT. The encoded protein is CASSLAAGKNSPLHF.

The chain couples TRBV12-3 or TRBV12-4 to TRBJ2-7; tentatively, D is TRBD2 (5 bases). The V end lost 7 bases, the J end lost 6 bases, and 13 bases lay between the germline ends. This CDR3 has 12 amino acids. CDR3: CASTINRGEQYF. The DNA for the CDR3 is TGTGCCAGCACCATTAACCGGGGCGAGCAGTACTTC.

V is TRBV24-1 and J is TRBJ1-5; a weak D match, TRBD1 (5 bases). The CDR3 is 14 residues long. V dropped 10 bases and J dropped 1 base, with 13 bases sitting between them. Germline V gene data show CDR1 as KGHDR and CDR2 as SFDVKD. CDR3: CATSKGASNQPQHF. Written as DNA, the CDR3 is TGTGCCACTAGCAAAGGGGCGAGCAATCAGCCCCAGCATTTT.

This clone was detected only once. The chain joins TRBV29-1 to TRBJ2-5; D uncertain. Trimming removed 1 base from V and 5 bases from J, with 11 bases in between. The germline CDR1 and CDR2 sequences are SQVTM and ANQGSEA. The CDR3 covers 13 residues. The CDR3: CSVEVAVGETQYF. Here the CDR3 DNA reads TGCAGCGTTGAAGTCGCCGTCGGGGAGACCCAGTACTTC. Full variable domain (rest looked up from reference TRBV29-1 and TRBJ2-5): SAVISQKPSRDICQRGTSLTIQCQVDSQVTMMFWYRQQPGQSLTLIATANQGSEATYESGFVIDKFPISRPNLTFSTLTVSNMSPEDSSIYLCSVEVAVGETQYFGPGTRLLVL.

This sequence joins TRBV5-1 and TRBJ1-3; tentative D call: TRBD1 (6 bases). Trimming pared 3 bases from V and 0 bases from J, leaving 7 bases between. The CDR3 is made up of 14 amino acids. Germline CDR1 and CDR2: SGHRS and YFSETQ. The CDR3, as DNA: TGCGCCAGCAGCTGGGACACCTCTGGAAACACCATATATTTT. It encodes CASSWDTSGNTIYF.

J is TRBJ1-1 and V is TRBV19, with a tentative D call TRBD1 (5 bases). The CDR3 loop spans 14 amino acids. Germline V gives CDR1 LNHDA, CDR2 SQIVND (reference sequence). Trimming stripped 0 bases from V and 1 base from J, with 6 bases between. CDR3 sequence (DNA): TGTGCCAGTAGTATAGACAGGGCGAACACTGAAGCTTTCTTT. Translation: CASSIDRANTEAFF.